These T cell receptor beta chains were read from a single sample in a study of T cells in Graves' hyperthyroidism and ophthalmopathy. TCRdb re-called the multiplex PCR reads with MiXCR, one entry per CDR3 protein. The data hold approximately 360,000 distinct CDR3 sequences, with 25% observed a single time. What was sequenced was blood. The receptors were gathered from a man aged 50 to 60 with Graves' hyperthyroidism. CDR3s include the opening cysteine and the closing phenylalanine or tryptophan. The D gene is left open where the match is weak. Clone size is not always given. Where it is, it says once, few, many or a class for expanded clones.

v_call	d_call	clone_size	j_call	cdr3_aa	cdr3_nt
TRBV3-1	.	many	TRBJ1-2	CASSEGFYGYTF	TGTGCCAGCAGCGAAGGGTTCTATGGCTACACCTTC
TRBV6-1	.	many	TRBJ2-5	CASSEQETQYF	TGTGCCAGCAGCGAGCAAGAGACCCAGTACTTC
TRBV10-3	TRBD1	.	TRBJ1-1	CAITQMGQGGGHAEAFF	TGTGCCATCACCCAAATGGGACAGGGAGGGGGACACGCTGAAGCTTTCTTT
TRBV5-8	TRBD1	once	TRBJ2-7	CASSAGTGVFYEQYF	TGTGCCAGCAGCGCCGGGACAGGGGTGTTCTACGAGCAGTACTTC
TRBV10-3	TRBD1	.	TRBJ2-7	CAIRPTGNSYEQYF	TGTGCCATCAGACCGACAGGGAATTCCTACGAGCAGTACTTC
TRBV9	TRBD1	few	TRBJ2-5	CASGKDRGARETQYF	TGTGCCAGCGGGAAGGACAGGGGAGCACGAGAGACCCAGTACTTC
TRBV9	.	.	TRBJ2-3	CASSVETGSLWNTQYF	TGTGCCAGCAGCGTGGAAACCGGGTCCCTCTGGAATACGCAGTATTTT
TRBV29-1	.	many	TRBJ1-1	CSVEDLGAVNTEAFF	TGCAGCGTTGAAGATCTGGGGGCAGTGAACACTGAAGCTTTCTTT
TRBV20-1	.	.	TRBJ2-3	CSARQLDRTDTQYF	TGCAGTGCTAGGCAGCTGGACCGCACAGATACGCAGTATTTT
TRBV18	TRBD1	few	TRBJ2-1	CASSPPWDRYNEQFF	TGTGCCAGCTCACCACCGTGGGACAGATACAATGAGCAGTTCTTC
TRBV27	.	many	TRBJ2-3	CASSLYRPDTQYF	TGTGCCAGCAGTTTATACCGTCCAGATACGCAGTATTTT
TRBV19	.	few	TRBJ2-3	CASSMDTNGPDTQYF	TGTGCCAGTAGTATGGACACGAACGGACCAGATACGCAGTATTTT
TRBV5-1	TRBD2	.	TRBJ2-2	CASSSLTSGDTGELFF	TGCGCCAGCAGCTCCCTGACTAGCGGAGACACCGGGGAGCTGTTTTTT
TRBV20-1	.	.	TRBJ2-1	CSARLGQQFF	TGCAGTGCTAGGCTTGGTCAGCAGTTCTTC
TRBV28	.	.	TRBJ1-6	CASTPVRADSPLHF	TGTGCCAGCACCCCCGTAAGGGCCGATTCACCCCTCCACTTT
TRBV5-1	.	.	TRBJ1-1	CASSLAQGNMNTEAFF	TGCGCCAGCAGCTTGGCGCAGGGAAACATGAACACTGAAGCTTTCTTT
TRBV20-1	.	few	TRBJ2-2	CSARDRRLNTGELFF	TGCAGTGCTAGAGATCGACGGTTGAACACCGGGGAGCTGTTTTTT
TRBV12-3/TRBV12-4	.	.	TRBJ1-2	CASSPTEDYGYTF	TGTGCCAGCAGCCCAACAGAAGACTATGGCTACACCTTC
TRBV9	TRBD2	.	TRBJ2-3	CASSLTPSGIDTQYF	TGTGCCAGCAGTTTAACCCCTAGCGGGATAGATACGCAGTATTTT
TRBV28	TRBD1	once	TRBJ1-3	CASSPQPGQGTGNTIYF	TGTGCCAGCAGTCCACAACCCGGACAGGGTACTGGAAACACCATATATTTT
TRBV5-6	.	.	TRBJ2-1	CASSLFSGTYNEQFF	TGTGCCAGCAGCTTGTTCTCAGGGACCTACAATGAGCAGTTCTTC
TRBV2	.	.	TRBJ2-7	CASSVGGRHYEQYF	TGTGCCAGCAGTGTTGGGGGAAGACATTACGAGCAGTACTTC
TRBV6-1	TRBD1	many	TRBJ1-5	CASRVTGSLNQPQHF	TGTGCCAGCAGGGTGACAGGGTCCCTTAATCAGCCCCAGCATTTT
TRBV10-3	TRBD1	few	TRBJ2-7	CAIRPDRGSYEQYF	TGTGCCATCAGGCCCGACAGGGGATCCTACGAGCAGTACTTC
TRBV11-2	.	few	TRBJ2-2	CASRPGLNTGELFF	TGTGCCAGCAGACCCGGACTGAACACCGGGGAGCTGTTTTTT
TRBV28	.	many	TRBJ2-7	CASSSYSYEQYF	TGTGCCAGCAGCTCCTACTCCTACGAGCAGTACTTC
TRBV29-1	.	.	TRBJ1-6	CSVGEGPNSPLHF	TGCAGCGTTGGGGAGGGGCCCAATTCACCCCTCCACTTT
TRBV6-1	TRBD2	.	TRBJ2-1	CASTPEAGPEQFF	TGTGCCAGCACCCCTGAAGCGGGACCTGAGCAGTTCTTC
TRBV20-1	TRBD2	.	TRBJ2-1	CSAAGGEYNEQFF	TGCAGCGCGGCGGGAGGGGAATACAATGAGCAGTTCTTC
TRBV19	TRBD1	.	TRBJ2-7	CASSTTGTGYLEQYF	TGTGCCAGTAGTACCACCGGGACAGGGTATCTCGAGCAGTACTTC
TRBV20-1	TRBD1	.	TRBJ1-2	CSARDPRQGTLLYGYTF	TGCAGTGCTAGAGATCCGCGACAGGGGACGCTCCTCTATGGCTACACCTTC
TRBV29-1	.	few	TRBJ2-3	CSVGMAGTQYF	TGCAGCGTTGGGATGGCGGGTACGCAGTATTTT
TRBV30	.	many	TRBJ1-5	CAWSGESNQPQHF	TGTGCCTGGAGTGGAGAGAGCAATCAGCCCCAGCATTTT
TRBV20-1	TRBD2	many	TRBJ2-5	CSAPTSGQETQYF	TGCAGTGCTCCCACTAGCGGTCAAGAGACCCAGTACTTC
TRBV4-1	.	few	TRBJ2-7	CASSQQGGEQYF	TGCGCCAGCAGCCAACAGGGGGGCGAGCAGTACTTC
TRBV18	.	few	TRBJ2-7	CASSRIQGIEQYF	TGTGCCAGCTCACGAATACAGGGTATCGAGCAGTACTTC
TRBV20-1	TRBD2	many	TRBJ2-7	CSAVPVLADYEQYF	TGCAGTGCAGTACCAGTACTAGCGGACTACGAGCAGTACTTC
TRBV5-1	.	.	TRBJ1-1	CASWAGSGEAFF	TGCGCCAGCTGGGCAGGGAGCGGAGAAGCTTTCTTT
TRBV29-1	.	few	TRBJ2-2	CSVGNTGELFF	TGCAGCGTTGGCAATACCGGGGAGCTGTTTTTT
TRBV9	TRBD1	few	TRBJ2-1	CASSVTPGQGSDNEQFF	TGTGCCAGCAGCGTAACTCCGGGACAGGGGTCAGACAATGAGCAGTTCTTC
TRBV12-3/TRBV12-4	.	.	TRBJ1-1	CASSLGTLSEAFF	TGTGCCAGCAGTCTAGGGACACTCTCCGAAGCTTTCTTT
TRBV24-1	.	few	TRBJ2-2	CATSDGFTGELFF	TGTGCCACCAGTGACGGATTCACCGGGGAGCTGTTTTTT
TRBV4-2	TRBD1	few	TRBJ2-1	CASSQEDRGLGNEQFF	TGTGCCAGCAGCCAAGAGGACAGGGGGCTGGGTAATGAGCAGTTCTTC
TRBV29-1	TRBD2	few	TRBJ2-7	CSVGEGRGYEQYF	TGCAGCGTTGGGGAGGGAAGGGGCTACGAGCAGTACTTC
TRBV11-2	TRBD1	.	TRBJ1-2	CASSLTLTGSVDGYTF	TGTGCCAGCAGCTTAACATTGACAGGGTCGGTGGATGGCTACACCTTC